A single sample gave rise to the 12 T cell receptor beta chains below, sequenced in a study of identifying expanded T cells in peripheral blood. Sequencing was performed with immunoSEQ multiplex PCR; in TCRdb, only in-frame clones are kept and a portion is missing. The sample has some 75,000 clones; around 90% are singletons. Sequencing was carried out using blood. These receptors came from a person aged 18 to 70 in good health.

Of note for this clone: Within the sample, other DNA sequences also encode this same CDR3. The CDR3 region is CASSVGGHEQFF. CDR3 DNA sequence: TGTGCCAGCAGCGTAGGCGGCCATGAGCAGTTCTTC. V and J are TRBV9 and TRBJ2-1; D is uncertain. The germline CDR1 and CDR2 sequences are SGDLS and YYNGEE. V was clipped by 0 bases and J by 8 bases, with 6 bases between them. The CDR3 consists of 12 residues. Based on the CDR3 plus reference TRBV9 and TRBJ2-1, the full variable domain is DSGVTQTPKHLITATGQRVTLRCSPRSGDLSVYWYQQSLDQGLQFLIQYYNGEERAKGNILERFSAQQFPDLHSELNLSSLELGDSALYFCASSVGGHEQFFGPGTRLTVL.

The chain joins TRBV4-3 to TRBJ1-2; possibly TRBD1 for D (5 bases). From germline, CDR1 is LGHNA and CDR2 YSLEER. The CDR3 is 14 residues long. V was shortened by 0 bases and J by 4 bases, with 9 bases between the two germline ends. CDR3 loop: CASSQDPGSYGYTF. The CDR3 coding sequence is TGCGCCAGCAGCCAAGATCCAGGGAGCTATGGCTACACCTTC.

V gene TRBV25-1 combines with J gene TRBJ2-5; TRBD1 matches at 9 bases. Trimming took 7 bases from V and 9 from J; bases not matched to a gene: 12. In germline, CDR1 is MGHDK, CDR2 SYGVNS. CDR3 length equals 14 residues. CDR3 bases: TGTGCCAGCAATGGCGGGACAGGGAATATTGCCCAGTACTTC. Protein product: CASNGGTGNIAQYF.

This chain joins TRBV6-4 and TRBJ2-3; TRBD2 agrees at 9 bases. Losses at the gene ends were 3 bases for V and 4 bases for J; bases not matched to a gene: 2. This CDR3 comprises 14 residues. CDR1 and CDR2 (germline): MRHNA, SNTAGT. CDR3 loop: CASSERGGPDTQYF. DNA for the CDR3: TGTGCCAGCAGTGAGCGGGGGGGCCCAGATACGCAGTATTTT.

The chain employs TRBV18 and TRBJ1-4, with D possibly being TRBD1 (6 bases). Trimming took off 3 bases at V and 0 bases at J, with 11 bases between the two ends. The CDR3 runs 16 residues. Germline values: CDR1 KGHSH, CDR2 LQKENI. The CDR3 bases are TGTGCCAGCTCACCGAAGGACAGAGCAACTAATGAAAAACTGTTTTTT. Encoded protein: CASSPKDRATNEKLFF.

The V and J genes are TRBV6-5 and TRBJ2-1, with 9 bases fitting TRBD1. CDR1 and CDR2 (germline): MNHEY, SVGAGI. V shed 4 bases, J shed 12 bases, and the junction held 7 bases outside the gene matches. This CDR3 has 13 residues. CDR3 in DNA: TGTGCCAGCAGTTCGGGACAGGGTAATCTGCAGTTCTTC. As protein: CASSSGQGNLQFF.

The rearrangement links TRBV6-6 to TRBJ2-3; a weak D match, TRBD2 (6 bases). Germline V lookup: CDR1 MNHNY, CDR2 SVGAGI (reference sequence). V lost 5 bases, J lost 0 bases, and 12 bases lay in between. CDR3 length: 15 residues. CDR3 coding DNA: TGTGCCAGCAGTAACTTAGCGGTTAGCACAGATACGCAGTATTTT. The encoded protein is CASSNLAVSTDTQYF.

This clone qualifies as medium-sized (0.01 to 0.1%). This rearrangement joins TRBV5-8 to TRBJ1-5; possibly TRBD1 for D (5 bases). From germline, CDR1 is SGHTS and CDR2 YDEGEE. This CDR3 spans 15 amino acids. Trimming removed 0 bases at V and 4 bases at J, with 11 bases between. The CDR3 bases are TGTGCCAGCAGCTTGGGACCCGGGGGTAATCAGCCCCAGCATTTT. Its translation is CASSLGPGGNQPQHF. The full variable domain, its missing parts supplied by reference TRBV5-8 and TRBJ1-5, is EAGVTQSPTHLIKTRGQQATLRCSPISGHTSVYWYQQALGLGLQFLLWYDEGEERNRGNFPPRFSGRQFPNYSSELNVNALELEDSALYLCASSLGPGGNQPQHFGDGTRLSIL.

V is TRBV7-2 and J is TRBJ2-7; 7 bases align to TRBD1. Unmatched junction bases numbered 4, after V lost 4 bases and J lost 7 bases. The germline gives CDR1 SGHTA, CDR2 FQGNSA. This CDR3 is built from 12 residues. The CDR3 loop is CASSSTGLEQYF. In nucleotides, the CDR3 is TGTGCCAGCAGCTCGACAGGGTTGGAGCAGTACTTC.

The chain is built from TRBV5-5 and TRBJ1-1; no clear D. Trimming stripped 3 bases from V and 1 base from J, with 10 bases between. CDR3 length: 14 amino acids. Germline lookup yields CDR1 SGHKS and CDR2 YYEKEE (reference sequence). In DNA form, the CDR3 reads TGTGCCAGCAGCTACCGGGATACGAACACTGAAGCTTTCTTT. It yields the protein CASSYRDTNTEAFF.

The genes are TRBV11-2 and TRBJ1-1, with 9 bases that match TRBD1. CDR3 size: 15 residues. V was pared by 5 bases and J by 0 bases, with 4 bases of the junction left unmatched. CDR1 SGHAT and CDR2 FQNNGV come from the germline V gene. The CDR3 nucleotides read TGTGCCAGCAGCCGCGGGACAGGGTTGAACACTGAAGCTTTCTTT. Encoded protein: CASSRGTGLNTEAFF. The entire variable domain, with the rest obtained from reference TRBV11-2 and TRBJ1-1, is as follows: EAGVAQSPRYKIIEKRQSVAFWCNPISGHATLYWYQQILGQGPKLLIQFQNNGVVDDSQLPKDRFSAERLKGVDSTLKIQPAKLEDSAVYLCASSRGTGLNTEAFFGQGTRLTVV.

This clone was recorded a few times. The V gene is TRBV6-1, the J gene TRBJ1-6; D is possibly TRBD1 (5 bases). In germline, CDR1 is MNHNS, CDR2 SASEGT. Trimming took 6 bases from V and 5 from J, leaving 14 bases between them. This CDR3 spans 15 amino acids. The CDR3 bases are TGTGCCAGCAGGGGAGGGGAGCTAAATAATTCACCCCTCCACTTT. This sequence encodes CASRGGELNNSPLHF.